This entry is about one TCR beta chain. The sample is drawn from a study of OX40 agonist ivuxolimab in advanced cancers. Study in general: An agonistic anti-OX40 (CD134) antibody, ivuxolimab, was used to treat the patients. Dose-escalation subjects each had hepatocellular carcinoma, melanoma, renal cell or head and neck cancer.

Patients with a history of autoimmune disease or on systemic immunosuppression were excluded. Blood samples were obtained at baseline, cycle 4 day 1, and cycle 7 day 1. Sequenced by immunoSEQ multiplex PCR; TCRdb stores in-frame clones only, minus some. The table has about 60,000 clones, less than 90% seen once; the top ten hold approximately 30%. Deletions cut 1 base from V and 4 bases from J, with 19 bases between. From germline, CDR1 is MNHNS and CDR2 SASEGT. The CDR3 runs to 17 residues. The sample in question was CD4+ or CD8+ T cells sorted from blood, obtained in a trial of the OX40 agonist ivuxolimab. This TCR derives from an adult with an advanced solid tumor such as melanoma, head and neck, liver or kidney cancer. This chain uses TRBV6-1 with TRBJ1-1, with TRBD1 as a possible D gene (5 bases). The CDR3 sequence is CASSEGRGGFQGTEAFF. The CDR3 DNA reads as TGTGCCAGCAGTGAAGGAAGGGGAGGGTTCCAAGGCACTGAAGCTTTCTTT.